What follows is one T cell receptor beta chain and its context. The antigen this receptor binds is unknown. No clone much larger than this one lies a single base away; base qualities are absent. This specimen belongs to a study of memory CD4+ T cells and cytomegalovirus serostatus (dated by TCRdb to about 2019). With respect to the entire study: The cohort included about 33 healthy adults from Belgium, of whom 9 were CMV seropositive and 24 were CMV seronegative. To replicate a published TCR-based CMV serostatus classifier, the researchers sequenced the CD4+ memory TCRbeta repertoires of a Belgian cohort whose cytomegalovirus serostatus was known. What the research found in general, with its limitations: The results were interpreted as suggesting that the CMV-associated TCR signature is largely present in the CD4+ memory repertoire. On the Belgian cohort, the classifier based on the original framework reached a median bootstrapped AUC of roughly 0.94, with a 95% CI of 0.76-1.00. Only CD4+CD45RO+ memory cells were sequenced, in contrast to the original study, in which naive and memory CD4+ and CD8+ populations were covered. Of under 200 previously reported CMV-associated TCRbeta sequences, approximately 64 appeared in the CD4+ memory repertoires, each in one to five individuals. For CMV serostatus prediction, a median bootstrapped AUC of 0.95 was reached with the original framework, and a median bootstrapped AUC of approximately 0.92 was reached with a US-trained random forest.

Single viable CD3+CD4+CD8-CD45RO+ cells were sorted as memory CD4+ T cells on a FACSAria II. CMV serostatus was determined using a Roche Elecsys assay that detects serum IgG against CMV pp150, pp28, p38 and p52. Once the samples were thawed, total CD4+ T cells were enriched through positive selection using CD4 magnetic microbeads. The samples came from a different study that was designed specifically to examine the CD4+ T cell memory repertoire. Peripheral blood mononuclear cells were isolated and cryopreserved following standard operating procedures; serum was stored at -80 °C. The staining used CD3-PerCP (BW264/56), CD4-APC (RPA-T4), CD45RO-PE (UCHT1) and CD8-Pacific Orange (3B5) antibodies, and Sytox blue was used to exclude non-viable cells. The Quick-DNA Microprep Kit was used to extract genomic DNA from the sorted cells. TCRbeta DNA was amplified with the immunoSEQ hsTCRbeta kit following the manufacturer's protocol. An Illumina MiSeq instrument was used to sequence the TCRbeta libraries. As for the authors' bioinformatics: Following removal of out-of-frame sequences, 2,204,828 distinct TCRbeta sequences were retained, with an average of roughly 71,000 per individual. Each individual was scored using the number of 150 to 200 previously reported CMV-associated TCRbeta sequences that the individual carried and the total number of productive distinct TCRbeta sequences. A beta-binomial model was reimplemented in Python, and scikit-learn random forests with default parameters were trained on data from the US cohort. Classifier performance on the Belgian cohort was summarized as median AUC with percentile confidence intervals over 10,000 bootstrap iterations. In TCRdb, the immuneACCESS table is reduced to in-frame sequences with V and J assigned. These tables do not hold every clone; where another copy was compared, an unresolved V gene accounts for under half, and the others remain unexplained. That table is the source of V, J and clone size, and D and trimming were worked out from the DNA. For this sample there are approximately 52,000 clones; roughly 78% appear just once. The top ten clonotypes cover 0.77% of the sample.

Unmatched junction bases come to 3, with V trimmed by 7 bases and J by 5 bases. The CDR3 runs 13 residues from the cysteine to the phenylalanine. Here the CDR3 DNA is all that survives: 39 bases in frame from base 1. Sequences KGHSH (CDR1) and LQKENI (CDR2) are obtained from the germline V gene. Material: memory CD4+ T cells from blood. This TCR derives from an adult in good health and CMV-seronegative. The chain is encoded by TRBV18 joined to TRBJ2-1, with 9 bases matching TRBD1. The nucleotide sequence is given as TGTGCCAGCTTCCGGGACAGGGACAATGAGCAGTTCTTC. Its translation reads: CASFRDRDNEQFF.